The 2 T cell receptor beta chains listed next were all sequenced from one sample in a study of shared clonotypes between healthy human individuals. CD45RO-negative cells were positively selected for CCR7, leaving out terminally differentiated effector memory CD45RA+ cells. Some clones are missing from TCRdb's copy, which holds only in-frame ones; the method was immunoSEQ multiplex PCR. The sample lists roughly 2,000,000 clones, around 93% seen once, with approximately 1.7% in the top ten. Sequences were obtained from naive CD8+ T cells from PBMCs. These receptors were taken from a man younger than 30 in good health. Some clones in this sample may be carry-over from other donors' samples.

The rearrangement joins TRBV6-5 to TRBJ2-7; D remains ambiguous. The V gene's germline CDR1 is MNHEY and CDR2 SVGAGI. The CDR3 covers 12 residues. Written as DNA, the CDR3 is TGTGCCAGCAGTTACAGAGGTTTGTTAAGGGTCGTC. Its translation is CASSYRGLLRVV.

The V gene is TRBV29-1, the J gene TRBJ2-1; TRBD2 matches at 14 bases. The V segment lost 6 bases and the J segment 16 bases; nucleotides outside the gene matches: 17. This CDR3 is built from 15 residues. The germline gives CDR1 SQVTM, CDR2 ANQGSEA. The CDR3 protein is CSVDPGTSGGPGRFF. In DNA form, the CDR3 reads TGCAGCGTAGATCCCGGGACTAGCGGGGGTCCCGGTAGATTCTTC.